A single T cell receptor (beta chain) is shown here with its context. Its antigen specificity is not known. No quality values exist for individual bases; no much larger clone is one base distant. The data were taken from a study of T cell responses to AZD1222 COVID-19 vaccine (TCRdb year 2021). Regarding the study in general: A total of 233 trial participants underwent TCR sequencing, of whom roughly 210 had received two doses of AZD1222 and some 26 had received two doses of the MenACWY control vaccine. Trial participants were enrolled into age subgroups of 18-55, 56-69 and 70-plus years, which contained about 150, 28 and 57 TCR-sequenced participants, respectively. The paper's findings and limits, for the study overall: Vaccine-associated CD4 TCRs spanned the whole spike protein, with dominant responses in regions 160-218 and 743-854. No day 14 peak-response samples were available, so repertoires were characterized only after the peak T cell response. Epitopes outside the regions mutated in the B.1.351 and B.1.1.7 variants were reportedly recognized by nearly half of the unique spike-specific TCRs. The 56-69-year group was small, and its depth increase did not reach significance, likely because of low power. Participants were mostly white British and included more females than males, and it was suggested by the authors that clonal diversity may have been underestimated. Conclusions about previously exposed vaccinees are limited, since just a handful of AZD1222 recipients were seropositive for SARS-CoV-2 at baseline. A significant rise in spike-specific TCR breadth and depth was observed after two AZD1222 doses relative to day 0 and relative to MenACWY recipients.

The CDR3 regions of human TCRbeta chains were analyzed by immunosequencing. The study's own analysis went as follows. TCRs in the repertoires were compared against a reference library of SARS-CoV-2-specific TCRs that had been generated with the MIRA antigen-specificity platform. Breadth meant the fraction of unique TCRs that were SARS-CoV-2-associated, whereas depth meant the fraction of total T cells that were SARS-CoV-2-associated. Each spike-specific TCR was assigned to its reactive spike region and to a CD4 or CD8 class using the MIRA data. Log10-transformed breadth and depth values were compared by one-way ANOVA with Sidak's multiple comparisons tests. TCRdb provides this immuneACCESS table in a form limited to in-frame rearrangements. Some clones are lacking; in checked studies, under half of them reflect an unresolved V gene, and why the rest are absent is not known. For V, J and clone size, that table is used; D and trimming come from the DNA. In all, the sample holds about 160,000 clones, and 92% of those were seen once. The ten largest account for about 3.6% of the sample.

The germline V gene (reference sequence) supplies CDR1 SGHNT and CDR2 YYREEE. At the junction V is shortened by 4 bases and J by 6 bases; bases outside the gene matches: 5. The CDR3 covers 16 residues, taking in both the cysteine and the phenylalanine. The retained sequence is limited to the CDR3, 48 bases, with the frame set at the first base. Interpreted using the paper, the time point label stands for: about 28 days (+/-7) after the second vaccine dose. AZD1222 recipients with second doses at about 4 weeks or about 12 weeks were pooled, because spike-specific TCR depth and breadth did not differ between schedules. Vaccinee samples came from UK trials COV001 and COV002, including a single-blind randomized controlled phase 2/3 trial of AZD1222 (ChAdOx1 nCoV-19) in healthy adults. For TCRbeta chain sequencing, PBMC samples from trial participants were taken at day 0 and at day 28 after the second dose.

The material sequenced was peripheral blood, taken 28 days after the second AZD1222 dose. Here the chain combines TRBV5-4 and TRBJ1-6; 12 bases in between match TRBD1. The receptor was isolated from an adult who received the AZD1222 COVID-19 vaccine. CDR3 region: CASSPGDRGRNSPLHF. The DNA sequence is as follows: TGTGCCAGCAGCCCGGGGGACAGGGGGCGTAATTCACCCCTCCACTTT.